The 23 T cell receptor beta chains below come from one sample, sequenced in a study of blood T cells in healthy people across ages. Next came a second PCR, run for about 7 to 12 cycles, which used a sample-barcoded 5' primer along with a J-beta primer mix. TCRdb recomputed calls from the 5' RACE reads with MiXCR, one row per CDR3 protein. The sample consists of hundreds of thousands of distinct CDR3 sequences, more than 40% of them appearing once. Source material: blood. The receptors stem from a man between 60 and 75 years old in good health.

CDR3 protein: CASSRSAGGGNEQYF. CDR3 bases: TGTGCCAGCAGCAGATCAGCAGGGGGCGGCAATGAGCAGTACTTC. The chain is built from TRBV5-5 and TRBJ2-7; 8 bases align to TRBD1. After removal of 4 bases from V and 7 bases from J, the junction contained 13 bases not matched to a gene. This CDR3 comprises 15 residues. From germline, CDR1 is SGHKS and CDR2 YYEKEE (reference sequence).

The chain joins TRBV20-1 to TRBJ2-3; either TRBD1 or TRBD2 may fit D (5 bases each). With 6 bases removed from V and 6 bases from J, the gap between germline ends came to 19 bases. The germline CDR1 and CDR2 sequences are DFQATT and SNEGSKA (reference sequence). This CDR3 comprises 14 residues. The CDR3 is CSAKGEFSGDTQYF. The CDR3 DNA reads as TGCAGTGCCAAAGGGGAGTTCAGTGGGGATACGCAGTATTTT.

The count of this clonotype is one. CDR3 sequence: CSVHRGAQETQFF. CDR3 coding DNA: TGCAGCGTCCACCGGGGCGCACAAGAGACCCAGTTCTTC. The genes are TRBV29-1 and TRBJ2-5; D tentatively reads TRBD1 or TRBD2 (5 bases each). The DNA end favors TRBJ2-1, so the J call may be wrong. Germline values: CDR1 SQVTM, CDR2 ANQGSEA. The CDR3 is 13 residues long.

V is TRBV6-2 or TRBV6-3 and J is TRBJ1-2; tentatively, D is TRBD1 (6 bases). The CDR3 spans 13 residues. Germline values: CDR1 MNHEY, CDR2 SVGEGT. Trimming removed 6 bases from V and 7 bases from J, with 15 bases in between. Here the CDR3 DNA reads TGTGCCAGCAGCATAACAGGGAGAAGTGGCTACACCTTC. As protein: CASSITGRSGYTF.

This CDR3 is CASSPTGTGSGYTF. CDR3 nucleotide sequence: TGTGCCAGCAGTCCGACCGGGACAGGGTCCGGCTACACCTTC. The gene calls are TRBV12-3 or TRBV12-4 and TRBJ1-2; 9 positions match TRBD1. The CDR3 length is 14 residues. V lost 5 bases, J lost 8 bases, and 9 bases stayed unmatched.

The chain joins TRBV20-1 to TRBJ2-1, with 12 bases lining up with TRBD2. Looked up from germline, CDR1 is DFQATT and CDR2 is SNEGSKA (reference sequence). The CDR3 totals 14 residues. The J segment lost 6 bases and the V segment lost 7 bases, leaving 7 bases of the junction unmatched. CDR3 in amino acids: CSDRQTSGGNEQFF. The CDR3 DNA reads as TGCAGTGATCGACAGACTAGCGGGGGCAATGAGCAGTTCTTC.

The chain combines TRBV6-5 with TRBJ1-2; D gene unclear. Trimming took off 0 bases at V and 4 bases at J, with 12 bases between the two ends. This CDR3 has 15 amino acids. Germline loops: CDR1 MNHEY, CDR2 SVGAGI. CDR3 DNA: TGTGCCAGCAGTTACTCGATCCCAAGCCGCTATGGCTACACCTTC. Residues: CASSYSIPSRYGYTF.

As for this clonotype: Relative to the germline gene, one junction end is altered; a read error may explain this. The V gene is TRBV27, the J gene TRBJ1-6; D gene uncertain. This CDR3 comprises 13 residues. The germline CDR1 and CDR2 sequences are MNHEY and SMNVEV (reference sequence). CDR3 region: CASSLFGFSPPHF. CDR3 DNA: TGTGCCAGCAGTTTGTTCGGTTTCTCACCCCCCCACTTT.

This clonotype occurred a few times. This chain uses TRBV3-1 with TRBJ2-7; maybe TRBD1 (6 bases). Trimming pared 1 base from V and 1 base from J, leaving 11 bases between. CDR1 LGHDT and CDR2 YNNKEL come from the germline V gene (reference sequence). The CDR3 has 15 residues. The CDR3 here is CASSQGTDLSYEQYF. CDR3 sequence (DNA): TGTGCCAGCAGCCAAGGGACAGATCTTTCCTACGAGCAGTACTTC.

The J gene is TRBJ2-1, the V gene TRBV25-1; possibly TRBD1 or TRBD2 for D (7 bases each). The CDR3 consists of 17 residues. Germline CDR1 is MGHDK and CDR2 is SYGVNS. V gave up 4 bases and J gave up 5 bases, with 21 bases separating them. As DNA, the CDR3 is TGTGCCAGCAGTGGGTGGACGAGGCAGGGGGGGGACAATGAGCAGTTCTTC. This gives the protein CASSGWTRQGGDNEQFF.

The chain links TRBV12-3 or TRBV12-4 to TRBJ2-5, with a tentative D call TRBD2 (5 bases). The CDR3 extends over 13 amino acids. V lost 6 bases, J lost 11 bases, and 19 bases lay in between. CDR3 amino acids: CASRRDPLYGQYF. CDR3 DNA sequence: TGTGCCAGCAGGAGGGATCCCCTCTACGGGCAGTACTTC.

This rearrangement joins TRBV7-2 to TRBJ2-5, with unresolved D. The CDR3 spans 14 residues. The V and J ends lost 5 bases and 5 bases respectively, with 15 bases between them. Germline values: CDR1 SGHTA, CDR2 FQGNSA. In DNA form, the CDR3 reads TGTGCCAGCAGCCCCGCCCCCCCTCGTGAGACCCAGTACTTC. Encoded protein: CASSPAPPRETQYF.

The J gene is TRBJ2-4, the V gene TRBV7-2; 12 bases are a match to TRBD1. The assigned J gene may be wrong: the sequence end matches TRBJ2-5 better. The CDR3 covers 16 residues. CDR1 and CDR2 from the germline V gene are SGHTA and FQGNSA. The CDR3 bases are TGTGCCAGCAGCTTAATATTGGGACAGGGGGCAGAGACCCAGTACTTC. This gives the protein CASSLILGQGAETQYF.

The rearrangement links TRBV20-1 to TRBJ2-7; a weak D match, TRBD1 (6 bases). The V gene's germline CDR1 is DFQATT and CDR2 SNEGSKA (reference sequence). The CDR3 runs to 15 residues. V lost 4 bases and J 2 bases, leaving 18 bases between the germline ends. The CDR3 is CSAILLGQNTYEQYF. In DNA, the CDR3 is TGCAGTGCTATTCTACTTGGACAGAATACCTACGAGCAGTACTTC.

This clonotype was counted only a few times. J is TRBJ2-1 and V is TRBV20-1; D unclear. Trimming took 0 bases from V and 1 from J, leaving 4 bases between them. The CDR3 has 13 residues. Germline V gene data show CDR1 as DFQATT and CDR2 as SNEGSKA (reference sequence). The CDR3 is CSAREGSYNEQFF. CDR3 in DNA: TGCAGTGCTAGAGAGGGGTCCTACAATGAGCAGTTCTTC.

This clonotype has only one observation. The chain is built from TRBV7-6 and TRBJ1-5; possibly TRBD1 for D (6 bases). Germline assignment: CDR1 SGHVS and CDR2 FNYEAQ. This CDR3 has 18 amino acids. Trimming took 5 bases from V and 1 from J, leaving 21 bases between them. The CDR3 spells CASSTNPSGQGSNQPQHF. Written as DNA, the CDR3 is TGTGCCAGCAGCACCAACCCATCTGGTCAGGGGAGCAATCAGCCCCAGCATTTT.

The chain recombines TRBV28 with TRBJ1-5, with 7 bases matching TRBD1. The CDR3 loop spans 14 amino acids. The germline CDR1 and CDR2 sequences are MDHEN and SYDVKM. V lost 5 bases to trimming and J lost 7 bases; unmatched junction nucleotides: 8. CDR3 residues: CASSLTGLSQPQHF. For the CDR3, the DNA is TGTGCCAGCAGTCTGACAGGGTTGAGCCAGCCCCAGCATTTT.

This clonotype was seen more than once but under ten times. The chain couples TRBV30 to TRBJ2-5; perhaps TRBD2 as D (6 bases). The CDR3 extends over 17 amino acids. Trimming took 0 bases from V and 0 from J, leaving 17 bases between them. Germline V lookup: CDR1 GTSNPN, CDR2 SVGIG (reference sequence). DNA for the CDR3: TGTGCCTGGAGTGTAGGACGGGGGAGCCTGTACCAAGAGACCCAGTACTTC. This codes for CAWSVGRGSLYQETQYF.

This clonotype was seen a few times. This sequence joins TRBV7-9 and TRBJ2-7; 10 bases align to TRBD1. Germline V gene lookup returns CDR1 SEHNR and CDR2 FQNEAQ (reference sequence). CDR3 length: 15 residues. Trimming removed 8 bases from V and 3 bases from J; junction bases left unmatched: 10. CDR3 DNA: TGTGCCAGCGGGGGAGCCGGGACAGGGGACTACGAGCAGTACTTC. Translating it yields CASGGAGTGDYEQYF.

The chain uses TRBV5-1 and TRBJ2-3, with 13 bases matching TRBD2. The CDR3 spans 20 residues. The V and J ends lost 0 bases and 0 bases, in that order; junction bases with no gene match: 10. Germline V CDR1 and CDR2: SGHRS, YFSETQ. The CDR3 spells CASSLAKKLAGGTSTDTQYF. The DNA of the CDR3 is TGCGCCAGCAGCTTGGCCAAGAAACTAGCGGGGGGGACGAGCACAGATACGCAGTATTTT.

The chain is built from TRBV11-2 and TRBJ2-1; 12 bases agree with TRBD1. CDR3 length: 16 amino acids. With V trimmed by 3 bases and J by 4 bases, 4 bases remained unmatched. Germline lookup yields CDR1 SGHAT and CDR2 FQNNGV. The CDR3 protein is CASSFEGQGAYNEQFF. CDR3 DNA: TGTGCCAGCAGCTTTGAGGGACAGGGGGCGTACAATGAGCAGTTCTTC.

For this clonotype: At one boundary the junction diverges from the germline segment, which might be a read error. The chain has TRBV24-1 and TRBJ2-3; D gene uncertain. Germline CDR1 is KGHDR and CDR2 is SFDVKD. This CDR3 has 13 residues. The CDR3 DNA sequence: TGTGCCACCAGTGAGGTCCGCACAGATACGCGGTATTTT. Residues: CATSEVRTDTRYF.

There are a few counts of this clonotype. The chain joins TRBV12-3 or TRBV12-4 to TRBJ2-7; D perhaps matches TRBD2 (6 bases). The CDR3 spans 15 residues. V was pared by 5 bases and J by 0 bases, with 14 bases between. This chain's CDR3 is CASSGGIHSSYEQYF. CDR3 nucleotide sequence: TGTGCCAGCAGTGGGGGGATTCATAGCTCCTACGAGCAGTACTTC.